Below, one T cell receptor beta chain is given with its context. Authors' methods: Reference gene primer amplification gave estimated nucleated cell counts. The method was immunoSEQ multiplex PCR; TCRdb's version includes in-frame clones alone and lacks a portion of them. The D gene and trimming were derived from the DNA, and the V and J assignments and clone size from that table. The data show 90,000 to 95,000 clones, about 90% seen once. These data come from a study of blood T cell repertoires in COVID-19. At the level of the study: The United States, Italy and Spain were the sources of the acute and convalescent COVID-19 samples. In each case, the material was cDNA or gDNA derived from T cells, B-cell-depleted T cells, or PBMCs.

Germline CDR1 MDHEN, CDR2 SYDVKM. This CDR3 is 12 amino acids long. The J segment lost 9 bases and the V segment lost 2 bases, leaving 2 bases of the junction unmatched. The clonotype was recovered from a woman in her 70s with acute or convalescent COVID-19. V usage is TRBV28 and J usage is TRBJ2-3; 7 bases map to TRBD1. The specimen sequenced was peripheral blood. The CDR3 bases are TGTGCCAGCAGTTTAACAGGGGACACGCAGTATTTT. It encodes CASSLTGDTQYF.